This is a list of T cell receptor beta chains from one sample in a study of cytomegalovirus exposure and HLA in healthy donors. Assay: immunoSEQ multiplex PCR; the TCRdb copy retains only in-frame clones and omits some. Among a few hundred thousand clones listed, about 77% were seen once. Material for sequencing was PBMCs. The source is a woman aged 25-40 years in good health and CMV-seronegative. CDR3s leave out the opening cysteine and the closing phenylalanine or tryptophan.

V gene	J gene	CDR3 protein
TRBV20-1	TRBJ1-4	SAESEKLF
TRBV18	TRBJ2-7	ASSTGTGAYEQY
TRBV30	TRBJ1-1	AWSVRVGDTEAF
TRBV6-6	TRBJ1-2	ASFVEGWNYGYT
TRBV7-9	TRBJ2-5	ASSSGEGEETQY
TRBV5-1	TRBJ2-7	ASSVSGGSYEQY
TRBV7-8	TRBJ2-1	ASSPLKSGPLEQF
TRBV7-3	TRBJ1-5	ASSFLGTGGNQPQH
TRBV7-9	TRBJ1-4	ASSSSARGATNEKLF
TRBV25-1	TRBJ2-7	ASSGAGGYEQY
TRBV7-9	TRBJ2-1	ASSLPRAGAYNEQF
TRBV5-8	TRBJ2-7	ASSPYRDEQY
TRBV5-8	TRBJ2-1	ASSLTGRGVYNEQF
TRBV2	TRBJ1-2	ASSRDRNIANYGYT
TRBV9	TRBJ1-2	ASSVGPDGSYGYT
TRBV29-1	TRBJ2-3	SVGLAVTTSGTQY
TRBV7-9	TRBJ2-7	ASSGGGGYYEQY
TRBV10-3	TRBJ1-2	AISEERDRSYGYT
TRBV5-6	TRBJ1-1	ASSRIQDREAF
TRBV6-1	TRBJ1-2	ASSSRTGGDYGYT
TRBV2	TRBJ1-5	ASTTGLNQPQH
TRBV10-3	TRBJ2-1	AISEDFNEQF
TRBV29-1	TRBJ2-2	SVKLPWNTGELF
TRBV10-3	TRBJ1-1	ASSPGTAYEAF
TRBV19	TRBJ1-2	ASTPPGLFGYT
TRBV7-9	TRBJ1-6	ASSRRESSYNSPLH
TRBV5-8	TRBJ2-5	ASSRGLAGVETQY
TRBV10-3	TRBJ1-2	AISEGGMGYT
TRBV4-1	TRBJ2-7	ASSLHLAEVGSEQY
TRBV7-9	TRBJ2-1	ASSFSRDSPVDQQF
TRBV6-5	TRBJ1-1	ASSYSWAYTEAF
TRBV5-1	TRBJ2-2	ASSLTRQGPGELF
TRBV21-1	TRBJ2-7	ARSLAGQPSCEQY
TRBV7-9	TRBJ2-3	ASSLGLAGGSTDTQY
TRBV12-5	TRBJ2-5	ASGSLSGAQY
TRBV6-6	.	ASSYLDRDKNEQY
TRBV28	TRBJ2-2	ASSPGLVTGELF
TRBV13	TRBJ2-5	ASSPWQGQETQY
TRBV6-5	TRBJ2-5	ASGTGPETQY
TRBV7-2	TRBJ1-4	ASSLALGAGGGLREKLF
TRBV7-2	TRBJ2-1	ASSLAPGLEYNEQF
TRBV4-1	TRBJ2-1	ASSYTRGDFYNEQF
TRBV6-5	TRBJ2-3	ASSSSYGKDTQY
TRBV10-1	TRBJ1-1	ASTKTRQGPGMRNTEAF
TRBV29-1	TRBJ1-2	SVDREPGQGAMGYGYT
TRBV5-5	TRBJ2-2	ASSSGVNTGELF
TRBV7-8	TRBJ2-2	ASSPTPVGELF
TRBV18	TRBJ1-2	ASSPGPGTANYGYT
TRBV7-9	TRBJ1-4	ASSLPPIPGGEKLF
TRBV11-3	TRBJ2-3	ASSPLAGGSDTQY
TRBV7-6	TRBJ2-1	ASSFDYTGGNEQF
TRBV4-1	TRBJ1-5	ASSQESRGPNQPQH